The 12 T cell receptor beta chains below all came from one sample that was sequenced in a study of T-cell reconstitution after alpha-beta-depleted transplantation in children. Construction of the TCRbeta library involved unique molecular identifiers. Each CDR3 protein is one row after TCRdb ran MiXCR on the PCR reads. The sample holds about 200,000 distinct CDR3 sequences; about 14% are singletons and the top ten take around 13%. The specimen comprised PBMCs from the stem cell graft donor, sampled from the stem cell graft. These receptors came from a human donor who donated a stem cell graft to a child with acute lymphoblastic leukemia.

This clonotype was found many times. The chain uses TRBV12-3 or TRBV12-4 and TRBJ2-1; 12 positions agree with TRBD2. After removal of 6 bases from V and 2 bases from J, the junction contained 2 bases not matched to a gene. The CDR3 contains 15 residues. CDR3 region: CASSRTSGAYNEQFF. DNA of the CDR3: TGTGCCAGCAGCCGGACTAGCGGGGCCTACAATGAGCAGTTCTTC.

This clonotype was recorded at least ten times. This chain joins TRBV12-3 or TRBV12-4 and TRBJ2-1; 8 bases are shared with TRBD1. This CDR3 is built from 15 residues. J lost 3 bases, V lost 6 bases, and 7 bases had no gene match. The CDR3 here is CASSNSGTGYNEQFF. CDR3 bases: TGTGCCAGCAGCAACTCCGGGACAGGCTACAATGAGCAGTTCTTC.

At least ten counts were recorded for this clonotype. V usage is TRBV6-6 and J usage is TRBJ2-7, with D possibly matching TRBD1 (6 bases). This CDR3 region has 13 residues. Deletions cut 5 bases from V and 3 bases from J, with 11 bases between. CDR1 MNHNY and CDR2 SVGAGI come from the germline V gene (reference sequence). The CDR3 here is CASSLSDSYEQYF. The CDR3 DNA is TGTGCCAGCAGTCTTTCGGACAGCTACGAGCAGTACTTC.

This clonotype was counted ten times or more. The CDR3 sequence is CASRGLAGGPDEQFF. In nucleotides, the CDR3 is TGTGCCAGCAGAGGACTAGCGGGAGGGCCCGATGAGCAGTTCTTC. The chain joins TRBV6-1 to TRBJ2-1; 15 nucleotides align to TRBD2. CDR1 and CDR2 from the germline V gene are MNHNS and SASEGT. The CDR3 loop spans 15 amino acids. With 6 bases clipped from V and 8 bases from J, the junction kept 5 bases outside the gene matches.

This clonotype occurred a few times. The CDR3, as DNA: TGTGCCAGCAGTTTAGACCGGACAGGGAGGAACGAGCAGTACTTC. Translating gives CASSLDRTGRNEQYF. The chain joins TRBV12-3 or TRBV12-4 to TRBJ2-7; 8 positions agree with TRBD1. This CDR3 region has 15 residues. V dropped 1 base and J dropped 5; count of bases not matched to a gene: 7.

CDR3 sequence (DNA): TGCAGTGCTGATAAGGGACTAGCGGAGCCGGAGCAGTTCTTC. It is translated as CSADKGLAEPEQFF. This chain links TRBV20-1 with TRBJ2-1, with 11 bases fitting TRBD2. This CDR3 region has 14 residues. The germline V gene encodes CDR1 DFQATT and CDR2 SNEGSKA (reference sequence). With V trimmed by 5 bases and J by 10 bases, 10 bases remained unmatched.

A note on this clonotype: Compared with germline, one end of the junction differs, possibly owing to a read error. This sequence joins TRBV5-1 and TRBJ2-4; TRBD2 is a possible D gene (6 bases). The CDR3 consists of 14 residues. The germline V gene has CDR1 SGHRS and CDR2 YFSETQ. In nucleotides, the CDR3 is TGCGCCAGCAGCTTGGCCGGGGGAGAAAACAGTCAGTACTTC. Translating gives CASSLAGGENSQYF.

This clonotype was counted many times. V usage is TRBV12-3 or TRBV12-4 and J usage is TRBJ2-7; D possibly matches TRBD1 or TRBD2 (5 bases each). The CDR3 extends over 20 amino acids. Trimming took 5 bases from V and 1 from J, leaving 30 bases between them. CDR3 residues: CASSRPSDRGAGFGSYEQYF. The CDR3 DNA follows: TGTGCCAGCAGTCGTCCATCCGACAGAGGGGCGGGCTTTGGTTCCTACGAGCAGTACTTC.

There are many counts of this clonotype. CDR3 in amino acids: CASSSLVRRLEQYF. As DNA, the CDR3 is TGTGCCAGCAGCTCGCTCGTGAGGAGGCTCGAGCAGTACTTC. The chain uses TRBV11-2 and TRBJ2-7, with D possibly TRBD2 on 5 matching bases. Per the germline V gene, CDR1 is SGHAT and CDR2 is FQNNGV. V lost 4 bases and J lost 6, with 16 bases in between. This CDR3 is 14 amino acids long.

This clonotype was counted once. The genes are TRBV11-3 and TRBJ1-6; tentatively, D is TRBD1 (6 bases). Trimming removed 7 bases from V and 8 bases from J, with 18 bases in between. The CDR3 has 15 residues. Germline V gene sequence: CDR1 SGHNT, CDR2 YENEEA. The DNA of the CDR3 is TGTGCCAGCACCGCTGGCGGGGGCGATGATTCACCCCTCCACTTT. Translating it yields CASTAGGGDDSPLHF.

The genes are TRBV19 and TRBJ2-3; D is uncertain. This CDR3 is 13 amino acids long. V lost 2 bases, J lost 4 bases, and 7 bases lay in between. Per germline, CDR1 LNHDA and CDR2 SQIVND (reference sequence). The DNA for the CDR3 is TGTGCCAGTAGTATACAAGGCGCAGATACGCAGTATTTT. This translates into CASSIQGADTQYF.

This clonotype was seen at least ten times. This rearrangement joins TRBV20-1 to TRBJ1-1; maybe TRBD1 (5 bases). Germline CDR1 reads DFQATT; CDR2 reads SNEGSKA (reference sequence). V gave up 3 bases and J gave up 0 bases, with 17 bases separating them. The CDR3 loop spans 16 amino acids. This chain's CDR3 is CSARETFWGMNTEAFF. CDR3 nucleotides: TGCAGTGCTAGGGAGACCTTTTGGGGGATGAACACTGAAGCTTTCTTT.